This T cell receptor beta chain was identified in a study of T-cell reconstitution after alpha-beta-depleted transplantation in children. Whole-study results and caveats: Alpha-beta T cells present about two months after transplant were reported to originate from several hundred expanded graft clones. When one year had passed after transplant, most T-cell counts and diversity came from newly produced T cells. The origin of high day-60 TCRbeta diversity in some patients lay in surviving recipient T cells and thymic progenitors.

Germline V gene lookup returns CDR1 SQVTM and CDR2 ANQGSEA. There are 14 residues in the CDR3. V was shortened by 2 bases and J by 5 bases, with 16 bases between the two germline ends. This clonotype showed up just a few times. Antigen unknown. This sample's TCRbeta library carried unique molecular identifier barcodes. A single record per CDR3 protein comes from TCRdb applying MiXCR to the PCR reads. The sample lists around 670,000 distinct CDR3 sequences; under 15% were seen once. The source material was PBMCs, sampled before TCRalphabeta/CD19-depleted stem cell transplant. The rearrangement joins TRBV29-1 to TRBJ2-7, with D perhaps TRBD1 or TRBD2 (6 bases each). This sequence originates from a girl aged 2-10 years with congenital amegakaryocytic thrombocytopenia, due to receive a stem cell transplant. For the CDR3, the DNA is TGCAGCGTTGAATTGGGGGCAGGGGAGGACGAGCAGTACTTC. Its translation: CSVELGAGEDEQYF.